These T cell receptor beta chains were read from a single sample in a study of cytomegalovirus exposure and HLA in healthy donors. Repertoires were generated with immunoSEQ multiplex PCR, while TCRdb's copy carries only in-frame clones and drops some. The sample shows 150,000 to 200,000 clones, about 82% of them seen only once. Sequenced: PBMCs. The receptor set was obtained from a young woman in good health and CMV-seronegative. Both conserved end residues are part of each CDR3. Fields, in order: J gene, D gene, V gene, clone size, CDR3 protein, CDR3 DNA. D genes are given only for firm matches. Rows give clone size only sometimes, using once, few, many, or a class for an expanded clone.

>TRBJ2-7|TRBD1|TRBV5-4|-
CASSGTGVVEQYF
TGTGCCAGCAGTGGGACAGGGGTTGTCGAGCAGTACTTC
>TRBJ1-5|-|TRBV5-5|-
CASSLGHTRGNQPQHF
TGTGCCAGCAGCTTGGGCCATACGCGGGGCAATCAGCCCCAGCATTTT
>TRBJ1-1|-|TRBV7-2|-
CASSFRDTEAFF
TGTGCCAGCAGCTTCAGGGACACTGAAGCTTTCTTT
>TRBJ1-2|TRBD1|TRBV5-5|few
CASSPRQGYGYTF
TGTGCCAGCAGCCCCCGACAGGGTTATGGCTACACCTTC
>TRBJ1-1|-|TRBV4-1|-
CASSQGRVTEAFF
TGCGCCAGCAGCCAGGGCAGGGTCACTGAAGCTTTCTTT
>TRBJ1-1|TRBD1|TRBV4-2|-
CASSQQQGATEAFF
TGTGCCAGCAGCCAACAACAGGGGGCCACTGAAGCTTTCTTT
>TRBJ1-1|TRBD1|TRBV5-4|-
CASSLDRGTEAFF
TGTGCCAGCAGCTTAGACAGGGGTACTGAAGCTTTCTTT
>TRBJ1-1|TRBD1|TRBV5-1|-
CASSPSRDRVNTEAFF
TGCGCCAGCAGCCCTAGCCGGGACAGGGTGAACACTGAAGCTTTCTTT
>TRBJ2-1|-|TRBV12-2|-
CASRLASTSGSSREGINEQFF
TGTGCAAGTCGCTTAGCCTCGACTAGCGGGAGTTCCCGGGAGGGGATCAATGAGCAGTTCTTC
>TRBJ2-6|-|TRBV15|many
CATSREGTQGSGANVLTF
TGTGCCACCAGCAGAGAGGGGACCCAGGGGTCTGGGGCCAACGTCCTGACTTTC
>TRBJ1-2|-|TRBV6-5|-
CASRGQTIYGYTF
TGTGCCAGCAGAGGACAGACGATCTATGGCTACACCTTC
>TRBJ2-5|-|TRBV29-1|-
CSVDTGSRETQYF
TGCAGCGTTGATACAGGGAGTAGGGAGACCCAGTACTTC
>TRBJ2-7|-|TRBV5-1|-
CASSLYLSPTYEQYF
TGCGCCAGCAGCTTGTACTTATCCCCTACGTACGAGCAGTACTTC
>TRBJ2-7|-|TRBV10-3|-
CAISESGLRRDEQYF
TGTGCCATCAGTGAGTCTGGCCTCCGGAGGGATGAGCAGTACTTC
>TRBJ1-6|TRBD1|TRBV5-1|once
CASSLGQGAINGSPLHF
TGCGCCAGCAGCTTGGGGCAGGGGGCGATTAATGGTTCACCCCTCCACTTT
>TRBJ1-2|TRBD1|TRBV6-1|-
CASSEVGQGRNYGYTF
TGTGCCAGCAGTGAAGTGGGACAGGGACGGAACTATGGCTACACCTTC
>TRBJ1-5|-|TRBV19|-
CASSIPPPQDSNQPQHF
TGTGCCAGTAGTATCCCTCCCCCACAGGATAGCAATCAGCCCCAGCATTTT
>TRBJ1-2|TRBD1|TRBV15|-
CATSQQGGFYGYTF
TGTGCCACCAGCCAGCAGGGGGGCTTCTATGGCTACACCTTC
>TRBJ2-1|TRBD2|TRBV10-3|-
CAISGVPSGLFPQFF
TGTGCCATCAGTGGGGTTCCTAGCGGTCTCTTTCCGCAGTTCTTC
>TRBJ1-2|-|TRBV5-1|-
CASSLKQYYGYTF
TGCGCCAGCAGCCTCAAACAGTACTATGGCTACACCTTC
>TRBJ2-3|-|TRBV5-1|-
CASSTGTPVRTDTQYF
TGCGCCAGCAGCACAGGGACCCCCGTCCGCACAGATACGCAGTATTTT
>TRBJ1-2|-|TRBV5-4|-
CASSFTLPPYGYTF
TGTGCCAGCAGCTTCACTCTCCCACCCTATGGCTACACCTTC
>TRBJ1-2|-|TRBV11-2|-
CASSVPRGSYGYTF
TGTGCCAGCAGCGTCCCCAGGGGAAGCTATGGCTACACCTTC
>TRBJ2-3|-|TRBV7-9|-
CASSRQNTDTQYF
TGTGCCAGCAGCCGACAGAACACAGATACGCAGTATTTT
>TRBJ2-2|TRBD1|TRBV10-3|once
CAISGDSYTGELFF
TGTGCCATCAGTGGGGACAGCTACACCGGGGAGCTGTTTTTT
>TRBJ1-5|-|TRBV7-9|-
CASSLTDNQPQHF
TGTGCCAGCAGCTTGACAGACAATCAGCCCCAGCATTTT
>TRBJ1-2|-|TRBV2|-
CASSEARAAANQQGYTF
TGTGCCAGCAGTGAAGCGCGGGCGGCAGCTAATCAGCAGGGCTACACCTTC
>TRBJ1-1|TRBD1|TRBV10-3|-
CAISIQGERAEAFF
TGTGCCATCAGTATACAGGGGGAGAGGGCTGAAGCTTTCTTT
>TRBJ1-5|-|TRBV30|-
CAWSGQYGFNQPQHF
TGTGCCTGGAGTGGACAGTATGGCTTCAATCAGCCCCAGCATTTT
>TRBJ1-3|-|TRBV7-9|-
CASQNGQNSGNTIYF
TGTGCCAGCCAAAACGGACAGAACTCTGGAAACACCATATATTTT
>TRBJ2-5|-|TRBV19|-
CASSMEGRKTQYF
TGTGCCAGTAGTATGGAGGGGCGGAAGACCCAGTACTTC
>TRBJ2-1|-|TRBV30|-
CAWSPHMGGFEQFF
TGTGCCTGGAGTCCCCACATGGGGGGTTTCGAGCAGTTCTTC
>TRBJ2-5|-|TRBV5-4|-
CASSLGGTGQETQYF
TGTGCCAGCAGCCTGGGCGGGACCGGACAAGAGACCCAGTACTTC
>TRBJ2-3|-|TRBV20-1|-
CSATLDTQYF
TGCAGTGCTACCTTAGATACGCAGTATTTT
>TRBJ1-1|TRBD1|TRBV6-6|-
CASSRQGATEAFF
TGTGCCAGCAGCCGACAGGGGGCCACTGAAGCTTTCTTT
>TRBJ2-7|-|TRBV28|-
CASSTPTGGSPYEQYF
TGTGCCAGCAGCACTCCTACCGGAGGATCCCCCTACGAGCAGTACTTC
>TRBJ2-7|TRBD1|TRBV7-9|-
CASSPNHGTGIVDEQYF
TGTGCCAGCAGTCCAAACCACGGGACAGGGATCGTCGACGAGCAGTACTTC
>TRBJ1-3|-|TRBV7-3|-
CASSLMAGGNTIYF
TGTGCCAGCAGCTTAATGGCAGGCGGAAACACCATATATTTT
>TRBJ2-7|TRBD2|TRBV6-1|-
CASTPGGNHEQYF
TGTGCCAGCACCCCCGGGGGGAACCACGAGCAGTACTTC
>TRBJ1-1|-|TRBV6-1|-
CASSEWRANTEAFF
TGTGCCAGCAGTGAATGGCGGGCGAACACTGAAGCTTTCTTT
>TRBJ2-1|TRBD1|TRBV6-4|-
CASSDGTGLSEQFF
TGTGCCAGCAGTGATGGGACAGGGCTTTCGGAGCAGTTCTTC
>TRBJ2-1|TRBD2|TRBV5-8|-
CASSPRTSGSIEQFF
TGTGCCAGCAGCCCGCGGACTAGCGGGAGTATCGAGCAGTTCTTC
>TRBJ2-3|TRBD1|TRBV29-1|-
CSVGLLGTDLDTQYF
TGCAGCGTTGGGCTATTAGGGACAGATCTAGATACGCAGTATTTT
>TRBJ1-5|TRBD1|TRBV5-1|-
CASSLVGQGAGNQPQHF
TGCGCCAGCAGCTTGGTCGGCCAGGGGGCAGGTAATCAGCCCCAGCATTTT
>TRBJ2-1|-|TRBV6-1|-
CASSSLGHLNEQFF
TGTGCCAGCAGTAGTCTGGGACACCTCAATGAGCAGTTCTTC
>TRBJ2-6|-|TRBV12-5|-
CASGLGGAGANVLTF
TGTGCTAGTGGTTTGGGGGGGGCTGGGGCCAACGTCCTGACTTTC
>TRBJ2-7|-|TRBV21-1|-
CASSNCPYEQYF
TGTGCCAGCAGTAACTGCCCCTACGAGCAGTACTTC
>TRBJ2-3|TRBD2|TRBV7-2|-
CASSLVSGSSTDTQYF
TGTGCCAGCAGCTTAGTAAGCGGGAGTTCAACAGATACGCAGTATTTT
>TRBJ2-7|-|TRBV6-5|-
CASSYNIRVYEQYF
TGTGCCAGCAGTTACAACATCAGGGTTTACGAGCAGTACTTC
>TRBJ1-2|-|TRBV27|-
CASSLSAGYGYTF
TGTGCCAGCAGTTTAAGCGCGGGCTATGGCTACACCTTC
>TRBJ2-3|TRBD2|TRBV11-1|-
CASSSGTSGWDTQYF
TGTGCCAGCAGCTCCGGGACTAGCGGGTGGGATACGCAGTATTTT
>TRBJ2-5|-|TRBV5-1|-
CASSSRDYQETQYF
TGCGCCAGCAGCTCGAGGGACTACCAAGAGACCCAGTACTTC